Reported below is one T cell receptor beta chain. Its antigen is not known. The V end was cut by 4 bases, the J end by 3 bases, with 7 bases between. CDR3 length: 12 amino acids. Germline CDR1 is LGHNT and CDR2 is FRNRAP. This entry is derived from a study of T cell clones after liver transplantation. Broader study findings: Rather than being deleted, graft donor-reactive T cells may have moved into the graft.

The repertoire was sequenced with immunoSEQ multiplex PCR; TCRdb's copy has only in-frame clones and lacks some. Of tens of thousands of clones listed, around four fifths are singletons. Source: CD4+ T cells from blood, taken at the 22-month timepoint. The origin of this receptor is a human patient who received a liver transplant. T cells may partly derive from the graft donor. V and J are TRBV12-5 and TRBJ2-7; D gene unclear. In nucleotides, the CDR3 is TGTGCTAGTGGTTCAATAGTCTACGAGCAGTACTTC. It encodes CASGSIVYEQYF.